This T cell receptor beta chain was sequenced for a study of neurological immune-mediated disorders. Findings of the study overall: Expanded clones shared no CDR3 amino acid sequences across subjects, suggesting private repertoires in all groups. A possible signature appeared as one related-CDR3 cluster, in which phylogenetic grouping placed the repertoires of 18 of 34 multiple sclerosis patients.

In this sample, this clonotype turned up many times. The antigen is unknown. TCRdb reprocessed the 5' RACE reads with MiXCR, giving one entry per CDR3 protein. The data contain roughly 100,000 distinct CDR3 sequences, 3.5% of them singletons. CDR1 is DFQATT and CDR2 is SNEGSKA in the germline V gene (reference sequence). The J segment lost 8 bases and the V segment lost 6 bases, leaving 11 bases of the junction unmatched. This CDR3 has 15 residues. The sequence came from a woman aged 18-35 years with multiple sclerosis. The V and J genes are TRBV20-1 and TRBJ2-1; 12 bases are shared with TRBD2. Sequencing was done on a sample of PBMCs. CDR3 amino acids: CSASPTSGSGDEQFF. The CDR3, as DNA: TGCAGTGCGTCTCCGACTAGCGGGAGTGGCGATGAGCAGTTCTTC.